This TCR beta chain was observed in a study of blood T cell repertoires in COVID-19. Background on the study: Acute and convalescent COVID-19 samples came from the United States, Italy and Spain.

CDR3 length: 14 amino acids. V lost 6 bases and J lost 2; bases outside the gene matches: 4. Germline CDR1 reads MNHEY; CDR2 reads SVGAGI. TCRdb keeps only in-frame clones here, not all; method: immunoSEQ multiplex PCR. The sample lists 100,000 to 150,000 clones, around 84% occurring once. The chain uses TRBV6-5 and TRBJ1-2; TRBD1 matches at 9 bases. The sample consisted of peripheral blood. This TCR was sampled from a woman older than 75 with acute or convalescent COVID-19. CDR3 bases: TGTGCCAGCAGGCCCGGGACAGGGAACTATGGCTACACCTTC. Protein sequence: CASRPGTGNYGYTF.